This paragraph reports one T cell receptor (beta chain). As the sequencing template, cDNA was produced by extracting RNA and reverse transcribing it. Sequenced by immunoSEQ multiplex PCR; TCRdb stores in-frame clones only, minus some. This sample has 150,000 or so clones, with about 60% found just once. This entry belongs to a study of CD8+ T cells in alopecia areata. CDR1 and CDR2 (germline): LNHNV, YYDKDF (reference sequence). This CDR3 comprises 13 residues. Trimming removed 3 bases at V and 0 bases at J, with 5 bases between. The receptor was derived from a human donor with alopecia areata. The sequencing here drew on CD4+ T cells sorted from blood, taken at week 0. The chain links TRBV15 to TRBJ2-5; the D gene is possibly TRBD1 (5 bases). Here the CDR3 reads CATSRDNQETQYF. The CDR3 region has the DNA TGTGCCACCAGCAGGGACAACCAAGAGACCCAGTACTTC.